This entry lists 12 T cell receptor beta chains sequenced from one sample in a study of shared clonotypes between healthy human individuals (dated by TCRdb to 2020 to 2021). Libraries were prepared through the immunoSEQ multiplex PCR assay. TCRdb obtained this table from immuneACCESS and retained in-frame rearrangements with V and J assigned. These tables miss some clones; where compared with another copy, unresolved V genes account for less than half of the shortfall, and the remainder is unexplained. The table for this sample lists about 680,000 clones; about 74% of them were counted only once. The ten largest clones add up to 1.5% to 2% of the sample. Sequencing used memory CD4+ T cells sorted from blood. The sample's cell subset or site label, decoded: CD45RA-negative fraction. These receptors were taken from a woman aged 25 to 39 in good health.

In this sample, this clone turned up once. This CDR3 is also generated by other DNA sequences in the sample. V is TRBV18 and J is TRBJ2-7; the D gene is possibly TRBD1 (5 bases). Trimming pared 1 base from V and 2 bases from J, leaving 6 bases between. CDR1 and CDR2 from the germline V gene are KGHSH and LQKENI. The CDR3 runs 13 residues. For the CDR3, the DNA is TGTGCCAGCTCACCACAGGGGCCCTACGAGCAGTACTTC. Protein sequence: CASSPQGPYEQYF.

The chain uses TRBV28 and TRBJ2-1; unclear D gene. Germline V lookup: CDR1 MDHEN, CDR2 SYDVKM. V dropped 1 base and J dropped 8 bases, with 6 bases sitting between them. CDR3 size: 12 residues. The CDR3 DNA sequence: TGTGCCAGCAGTTTATCACTCCATGAGCAGTTCTTC. Translating gives CASSLSLHEQFF.

The chain carries TRBV28 and TRBJ2-2; TRBD2 matches at 7 bases. Germline assignment: CDR1 MDHEN and CDR2 SYDVKM. The ends lost 7 bases at V and 4 bases at J; junction bases unmatched: 6. CDR3 length equals 14 residues. The CDR3 DNA reads TGTGCCAGCACGGCGGGAGCAGGCACCGGGGAGCTGTTTTTT. Its translation is CASTAGAGTGELFF.

The CDR3 sequence: CASSKRAGQETQYF. CDR3 sequence (DNA): TGTGCCAGCAGCAAGCGGGCGGGGCAAGAGACCCAGTACTTC. This chain joins TRBV7-7 and TRBJ2-5; a weak D match, TRBD2 (6 bases). This CDR3 spans 14 amino acids. Between the trimmed V and J ends, which lost 5 bases and 2 bases, there was a span of 12 bases. The V gene's germline CDR1 is SSHAT and CDR2 FNYEAQ (reference sequence).

A few counts support this clone. One end of the junction varies from germline; a read error may be responsible. V usage is TRBV6-1 and J usage is TRBJ2-3; a possible D gene is TRBD2 (6 bases). CDR3 length: 15 residues. In germline, CDR1 is MNHNS, CDR2 SASEGT. The CDR3 here is CASREAGRNTDTQYF. Written as DNA, the CDR3 is TGTGCCAGCAGAGAAGCGGGCCGGAACACAGATACGCAGTATTTT.

Turning to this clone: A much more abundant neighbour one base away suggests this may be a read error. The sample holds other DNA sequences that translate to the same CDR3. J is TRBJ1-1 and V is TRBV11-2; D not resolved. V lost 0 bases to trimming and J lost 1 base, with 3 bases between them. Germline V gene sequence: CDR1 SGHAT, CDR2 FQNNGV. The CDR3 runs 13 residues. The CDR3: CASSLDRNTEAFF. The CDR3 DNA reads TGTGCCAGCAGCTTAGATCGGAACACTGAAGCTTTCTTT.

The chain joins TRBV7-9 to TRBJ1-1; D unresolved. V was pared by 1 base and J by 6 bases, with 9 bases between. The germline CDR1 and CDR2 sequences are SEHNR and FQNEAQ (reference sequence). CDR3 length equals 13 residues. The CDR3 loop reads CASSLDGKAEAFF. The CDR3 DNA sequence: TGTGCCAGCAGCTTAGACGGGAAGGCTGAAGCTTTCTTT.

The chain is built from TRBV21-1 and TRBJ2-7. TRBV21-1 is shown as a pseudogene. The CDR3 totals 14 residues. The CDR3 region is CASSKESYPYEQYF. In nucleotides, the CDR3 is TGTGCCAGCAGCAAAGAAAGTTACCCCTACGAGCAGTACTTC.

The rearrangement links TRBV2 to TRBJ2-2, with TRBD2 identical over 12 bases. The CDR3 is 15 amino acids. V was clipped by 6 bases and J by 5 bases; unmatched bases: 4. CDR1 SNHLY and CDR2 FYNNEI come from the germline V gene. CDR3 sequence: CASSLTSGSTGELFF. The CDR3 DNA is TGTGCCAGCAGCCTGACTAGCGGGAGTACCGGGGAGCTGTTTTTT.

The gene calls are TRBV27 and TRBJ2-6, with D possibly being TRBD1 (5 bases). Between the trimmed V and J ends, which lost 5 bases and 0 bases, there was a span of 17 bases. The CDR3 spans 18 residues. Germline-derived CDR1 and CDR2 are MNHEY and SMNVEV (reference sequence). The CDR3 sequence is CASSATGITYSGANVLTF. The CDR3, as DNA: TGTGCCAGCAGTGCAACAGGAATTACCTACTCTGGGGCCAACGTCCTGACTTTC.

This rearrangement joins TRBV19 to TRBJ2-7; 9 nucleotides match TRBD2. This CDR3 region has 16 residues. Unmatched junction bases numbered 10, after V lost 5 bases and J lost 2 bases. Germline lookup yields CDR1 LNHDA and CDR2 SQIVND (reference sequence). CDR3 DNA sequence: TGTGCCAGTAGTCGGAAGACGACTAGCGGAACCTACGAGCAGTACTTC. It is translated as CASSRKTTSGTYEQYF.

The chain has TRBV25-1 and TRBJ2-7, with TRBD2 identical over 7 bases. The trim removed 2 bases at V and 5 bases at J, leaving 3 bases unmatched. The CDR3 has 13 residues. Germline CDR1 and CDR2: MGHDK and SYGVNS. The CDR3 reads CASSEAGAHEQYF. The CDR3 bases are TGTGCCAGCAGTGAAGCGGGAGCCCACGAGCAGTACTTC.